Sequencing of this TCR beta chain was carried out in a study of cytotoxic CD8 clonotypes in ibrutinib-treated CLL. Looking at the study overall: Of a cohort that held 11 relapsed/refractory and over 14 treatment-naive patients, some 17 were IGHV unmutated. Response samples followed a median around 12 months of treatment, range 6 to 36. Whole-study results and caveats: Patients had baseline clonality above age-matched healthy donors, and this clonality moved with circulating CD8+ T-cell counts.

Sequenced by immunoSEQ multiplex PCR; TCRdb stores in-frame clones only, minus some. The profile shows hundreds of thousands of clones, under 80% of them singletons. Concerning this clone itself: What it binds is not known.

The ends lost 5 bases at V and 3 bases at J; junction bases unmatched: 7. The CDR3 covers 15 residues. Germline loops: CDR1 SGHAT, CDR2 FQNNGV. The receptor's source is a human donor with chronic lymphocytic leukemia. Sample: PBMCs, taken after 24 months of ibrutinib treatment. V usage is TRBV11-2 and J usage is TRBJ2-7, with 10 bases fitting TRBD1. CDR3: CASSNAGTGVYEQYF. CDR3 sequence (DNA): TGTGCCAGCAGCAACGCCGGGACAGGGGTCTACGAGCAGTACTTC.